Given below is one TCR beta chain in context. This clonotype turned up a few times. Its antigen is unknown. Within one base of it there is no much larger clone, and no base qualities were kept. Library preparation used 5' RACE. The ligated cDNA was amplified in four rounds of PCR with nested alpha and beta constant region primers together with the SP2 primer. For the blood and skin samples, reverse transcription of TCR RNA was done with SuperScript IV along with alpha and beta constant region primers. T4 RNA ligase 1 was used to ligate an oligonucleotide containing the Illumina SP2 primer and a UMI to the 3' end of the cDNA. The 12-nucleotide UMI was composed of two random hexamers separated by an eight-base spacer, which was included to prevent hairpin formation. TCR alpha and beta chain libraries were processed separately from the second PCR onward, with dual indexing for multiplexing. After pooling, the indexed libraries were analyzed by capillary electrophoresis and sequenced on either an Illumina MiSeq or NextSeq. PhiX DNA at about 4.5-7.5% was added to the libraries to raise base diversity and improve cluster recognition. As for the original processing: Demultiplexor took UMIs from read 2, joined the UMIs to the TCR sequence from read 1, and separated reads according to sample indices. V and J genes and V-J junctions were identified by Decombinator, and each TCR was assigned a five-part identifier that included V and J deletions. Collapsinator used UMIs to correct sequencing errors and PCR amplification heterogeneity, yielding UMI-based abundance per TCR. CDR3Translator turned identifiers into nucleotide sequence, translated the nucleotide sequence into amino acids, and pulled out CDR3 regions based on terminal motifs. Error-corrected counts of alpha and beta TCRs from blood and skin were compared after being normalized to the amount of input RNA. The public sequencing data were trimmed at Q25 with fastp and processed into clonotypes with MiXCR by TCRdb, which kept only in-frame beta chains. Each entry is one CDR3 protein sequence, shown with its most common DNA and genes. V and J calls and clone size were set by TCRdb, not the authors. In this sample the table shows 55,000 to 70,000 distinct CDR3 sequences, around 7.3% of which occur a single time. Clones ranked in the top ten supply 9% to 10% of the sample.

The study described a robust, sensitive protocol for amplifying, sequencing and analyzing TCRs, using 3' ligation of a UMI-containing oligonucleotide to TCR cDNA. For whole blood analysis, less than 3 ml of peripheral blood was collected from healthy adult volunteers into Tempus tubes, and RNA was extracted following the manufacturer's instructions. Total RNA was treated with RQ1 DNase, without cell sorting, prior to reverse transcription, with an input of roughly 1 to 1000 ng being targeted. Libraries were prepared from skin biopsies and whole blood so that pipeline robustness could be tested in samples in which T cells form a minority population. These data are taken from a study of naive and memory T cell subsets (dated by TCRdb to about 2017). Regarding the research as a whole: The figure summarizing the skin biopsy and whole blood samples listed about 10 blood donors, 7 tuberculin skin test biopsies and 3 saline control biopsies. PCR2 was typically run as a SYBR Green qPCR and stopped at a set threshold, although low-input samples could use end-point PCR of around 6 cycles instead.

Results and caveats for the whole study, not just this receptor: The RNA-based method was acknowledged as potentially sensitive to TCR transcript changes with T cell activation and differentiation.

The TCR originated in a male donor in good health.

In nucleotide form, the sequence is TGTGCCAGCAGCTTAGAGCCCGGGACCCCTGGGTCGTACGAGCAGTACTTC. Translated, this gives CASSLEPGTPGSYEQYF. The chain joins TRBV7-9 to TRBJ2-7; the D gene is perhaps TRBD1 or TRBD2, as each covers 5 bases. The germline V gene (reference sequence) yields SEHNR for CDR1 and FQNEAQ for CDR2. The CDR3, cysteine through phenylalanine, is 17 amino acids long. Only CDR3 DNA is held: 51 bases, read in frame from base 1. Trimming removed 1 base from V and 4 bases from J, leaving 20 bases between the germline ends. Outside the CDR3, residues come from the reference TRBV7-9 and TRBJ2-7 proteins, so the full variable domain is: DTGVSQNPRHKITKRGQNVTFRCDPISEHNRLYWYRQTLGQGPEFLTYFQNEAQLEKSRLLSDRFSAERPKGSFSTLEIQRTEQGDSAMYLCASSLEPGTPGSYEQYFGPGTRLTVT.